One and the same sample provided the 4 T cell receptor beta chains below, sequenced in a study of post-analysis software for immune sequencing data. Study-wide results and limits: Elevated frequency relative to controls characterized roughly five TRBV segments in patients, TRBV5-6, TRBV5-1 and TRBV20-1 among them.

Tagging with unique molecular identifiers was a feature of the TCR beta cDNA libraries. TCRdb re-called the PCR reads with MiXCR, one entry per CDR3 protein. The table lists 700,000 to 900,000 distinct CDR3 sequences, more than 45% of them singletons. Antigens of these TCRs are unknown. Input material: blood. These receptors were obtained from a girl under 18 with multiple sclerosis.

In DNA, the CDR3 is TGTGCCAGCAGTTTAGTACAGGGGCCCTACGAGCAGTACTTC. This sequence encodes CASSLVQGPYEQYF. The chain carries TRBV12-3 or TRBV12-4 and TRBJ2-7, with 7 bases lining up with TRBD1. The CDR3 has 14 residues. V lost 1 base to trimming and J lost 2 bases; unmatched junction nucleotides: 2.

This clonotype was recorded a few times. The V gene is TRBV6-2 or TRBV6-3, the J gene TRBJ2-1, with 10 bases fitting TRBD2. Germline-derived CDR1 and CDR2 are MNHEY and SVGEGT. The CDR3 is 15 amino acids. The V and J ends lost 8 bases and 7 bases, in that order; junction bases with no gene match: 11. CDR3 DNA sequence: TGTGCCAGCGGCCGAGCGGGAGGGGTAGGGAATGAGCAGTTCTTC. Translating it yields CASGRAGGVGNEQFF.

V and J are TRBV12-3 or TRBV12-4 and TRBJ2-3; either TRBD1 or TRBD2 may fit D (6 bases each). This CDR3 is built from 14 residues. V lost 6 bases and J lost 1, with 11 bases in between. The CDR3 DNA follows: TGTGCCAGCAGCCGCGGGACACGCACAGATACGCAGTATTTT. Translating gives CASSRGTRTDTQYF.

The rearrangement links TRBV29-1 to TRBJ1-5, with 7 bases lining up with TRBD1. Germline V gives CDR1 SQVTM, CDR2 ANQGSEA. V was clipped by 5 bases and J by 9 bases; unmatched bases: 10. The CDR3 consists of 13 residues. The CDR3 DNA follows: TGCAGCGTTACTCAGGGGGGCGAGGGGCCCCAGCATTTT. Translating it yields CSVTQGGEGPQHF.